Following are 5 T cell receptor beta chains from one sample sequenced in a study of PD-1 blockade in classical Hodgkin lymphoma. Clones were sequenced by immunoSEQ multiplex PCR, and TCRdb holds only the in-frame ones, with some missing. The sample has 8,000 or so clones, more than 70% seen once. Every patient had relapsed following autologous stem cell transplantation, and cohorts differed in brentuximab vedotin exposure. The CD8+ T cells came from thawed PBMCs through magnetic negative selection. Sample: CD8+ T cells from blood, taken at baseline. These receptors were obtained from a human donor with classical Hodgkin lymphoma.

This chain connects TRBV27 to TRBJ1-5; 8 bases map to TRBD1. CDR1 is MNHEY and CDR2 is SMNVEV in the germline V gene (reference sequence). After removal of 3 bases from V and 0 bases from J, the junction contained 4 bases not matched to a gene. There are 16 residues in the CDR3. The CDR3 loop is CASSLTGAPSNQPQHF. The CDR3 DNA is TGTGCCAGCAGTTTGACAGGGGCCCCTAGCAATCAGCCCCAGCATTTT.

By sample fraction, this clone is medium-sized (0.01 to 0.1%). The chain employs TRBV19 and TRBJ2-1, with 9 bases matching TRBD1. V was clipped by 7 bases and J by 5 bases; unmatched bases: 6. The CDR3 length is 14 residues. CDR1 is LNHDA, CDR2 SQIVND, per germline (reference sequence). CDR3 amino acids: CASISRDRDNEQFF. The DNA of the CDR3 is TGTGCCAGTATTAGCCGGGACAGGGACAATGAGCAGTTCTTC.

Only a few counts were recorded for this clone. The chain combines TRBV7-9 with TRBJ1-3, with D uncertain. The CDR3 is made up of 15 amino acids. Trimming took off 3 bases at V and 2 bases at J, with 11 bases between the two ends. CDR1 is SEHNR and CDR2 is FQNEAQ in the germline V gene (reference sequence). The CDR3: CASSLGSGTGNTIYF. Written as DNA, the CDR3 is TGTGCCAGCAGCTTGGGGTCTGGGACTGGAAACACCATATATTTT.

The rearrangement uses TRBV27 and TRBJ2-7; D not resolved. CDR1 and CDR2 (germline): MNHEY, SMNVEV (reference sequence). The CDR3 is 14 residues long. Deletions cut 0 bases from V and 2 bases from J, with 8 bases between. The CDR3 nucleotides read TGTGCCAGCAGTTTATCCCCTACGACCTACGAGCAGTACTTC. Translation: CASSLSPTTYEQYF.

V usage is TRBV11-2 and J usage is TRBJ2-7; 8 nucleotides agree with TRBD1. J was trimmed by 3 bases and V by 5 bases; bases with no gene match: 12. This CDR3 region has 16 residues. Germline V gene sequence: CDR1 SGHAT, CDR2 FQNNGV. The CDR3 spells CASSLHSGQVFYEQYF. The CDR3 DNA reads TGTGCCAGCAGCCTACACTCGGGACAGGTTTTCTACGAGCAGTACTTC. The whole variable domain, filled in from reference TRBV11-2 and TRBJ2-7, reads EAGVAQSPRYKIIEKRQSVAFWCNPISGHATLYWYQQILGQGPKLLIQFQNNGVVDDSQLPKDRFSAERLKGVDSTLKIQPAKLEDSAVYLCASSLHSGQVFYEQYFGPGTRLTVT.